The rows below give T cell receptor delta chains drawn from one sample of a study of Vδ1+ human thymocytes. TCRdb re-called the multiplex PCR reads via CATT. The sample consists of more than 45,000 delta-chain clones, about 15% of them appearing once. Sequenced input: Vdelta1+ gamma-delta thymocytes from the thymus. These receptors all stem from a girl younger than two who had congenital heart surgery. Both conserved end residues are part of each CDR3. Fields, in order: D gene, CDR3 length, clone size, V gene, J gene, CDR3 protein, CDR3 DNA. The D gene is left open where the match is weak. A clone size is listed for some rows: how often the clone was seen (once, few, many), or a class if it is expanded.

D: TRDD3; length: 21; size: few; V: TRDV1; J: TRDJ1; CDR3: CALGEHPSSTGGYGYTDKLIF; DNA: TGTGCTCTTGGGGAACATCCTTCCTCCACTGGGGGATACGGGTACACCGATAAACTCATCTTT
D: NA; length: 15; size: NA; V: TRDV1; J: TRDJ1; CDR3: CALGDSPNRRPKLIF; DNA: TGTGCTCTTGGGGATTCCCCAAACCGTCGCCCCAAACTCATCTTT
D: TRDD3; length: 19; size: few; V: TRDV1; J: TRDJ1; CDR3: CALGELRVRSWGIPDKLIF; DNA: TGTGCTCTTGGGGAACTTCGAGTACGGAGCTGGGGGATACCCGATAAACTCATCTTT
D: NA; length: 18; size: few; V: TRDV1; J: TRDJ1; CDR3: CALGDSQSYYLYTDKLIF; DNA: TGTGCTCTTGGGGACTCACAATCCTACTACCTGTACACCGATAAACTCATCTTT
D: TRDD3; length: 20; size: few; V: TRDV1; J: TRDJ1; CDR3: CALGEFPPPTGGWSTDKLIF; DNA: TGTGCTCTTGGGGAATTCCCCCCTCCTACTGGGGGATGGAGCACCGATAAACTCATCTTT
D: NA; length: 18; size: NA; V: TRDV1; J: TRDJ1; CDR3: CALGEFIGPTLYTDKLIF; DNA: TGTGCTCTTGGGGAATTCATCGGACCTACGCTGTACACCGATAAACTCATCTTT
D: TRDD3; length: 23; size: NA; V: TRDV1; J: TRDJ1; CDR3: CALGEPKAFRGWGISLRTDKLIF; DNA: TGTGCTCTTGGGGAACCGAAGGCCTTCCGGGGATGGGGGATATCCCTGAGGACCGATAAACTCATCTTT
D: NA; length: 24; size: few; V: TRDV1; J: TRDJ1; CDR3: CALGACSSYPNFRTGGLYTDKLIF; DNA: TGTGCTCTTGGGGCTTGCTCTTCCTACCCAAATTTTCGCACTGGGGGACTGTACACCGATAAACTCATCTTT
D: TRDD3; length: 16; size: few; V: TRDV1; J: TRDJ1; CDR3: CALGGTGGRYTDKLIF; DNA: TGTGCTCTTGGTGGTACTGGGGGTCGATACACCGATAAACTCATCTTT
D: TRDD3; length: 21; size: NA; V: TRDV1; J: TRDJ1; CDR3: CALGEPLLQGVWGSYTDKLIF; DNA: TGTGCTCTTGGGGAACCGCTCCTACAGGGGGTCTGGGGGAGCTACACCGATAAACTCATCTTT
D: NA; length: 15; size: NA; V: TRDV1; J: TRDJ1; CDR3: CALGDGVGYADKLIF; DNA: TGTGCTCTTGGGGATGGGGTAGGGTATGCCGATAAACTCATCTTT
D: TRDD2; length: 18; size: NA; V: TRDV1; J: TRDJ1; CDR3: CALSPSYASLDYTDKLIF; DNA: TGTGCTCTCTCGCCTTCCTACGCCTCACTGGACTACACCGATAAACTCATCTTT
D: NA; length: 18; size: few; V: TRDV1; J: TRDJ1; CDR3: CALGELMLPRYDTDKLIF; DNA: TGTGCTCTTGGGGAACTAATGCTACCCAGATACGACACCGATAAACTCATCTTT
D: TRDD3; length: 22; size: few; V: TRDV1; J: TRDJ1; CDR3: CALGVDPRSLRTGGYLADKLIF; DNA: TGTGCTCTTGGGGTCGATCCTAGGTCGCTTCGTACTGGGGGATACTTAGCCGATAAACTCATCTTT
D: TRDD3; length: 15; size: NA; V: TRDV1; J: TRDJ1; CDR3: CALGELPLGDTKLIF; DNA: TGTGCTCTTGGGGAACTACCCCTGGGGGATACTAAACTCATCTTT
D: NA; length: 18; size: NA; V: TRDV3; J: TRDJ1; CDR3: CAQPYDWDLLLYTDKLIF; DNA: TGTGCCCAGCCCTATGACTGGGACTTACTTCTTTACACCGATAAACTCATCTTT
D: TRDD3; length: 18; size: NA; V: TRDV1; J: TRDJ1; CDR3: CALGETGWGIKATDKLIF; DNA: TGTGCTCTTGGGGAAACGGGCTGGGGGATAAAGGCCACCGATAAACTCATCTTT
D: TRDD3; length: 20; size: few; V: TRDV2; J: TRDJ1; CDR3: CACDKTRPSPWGIPTDKLIF; DNA: TGTGCCTGTGACAAGACCCGGCCTTCCCCCTGGGGGATACCCACCGATAAACTCATCTTT
D: TRDD3; length: 20; size: few; V: TRDV1; J: TRDJ1; CDR3: CALGEFLLLGDTHYTDKLIF; DNA: TGTGCTCTTGGGGAATTCCTTTTACTGGGGGATACCCATTACACCGATAAACTCATCTTT
D: TRDD3; length: 19; size: NA; V: TRDV1; J: TRDJ1; CDR3: CALGEEFRGGYAYTDKLIF; DNA: TGTGCTCTTGGGGAAGAATTCCGGGGGGGATACGCGTACACCGATAAACTCATCTTT
D: TRDD3; length: 19; size: NA; V: TRDV1; J: TRDJ1; CDR3: CALGEPQGWGISYTDKLIF; DNA: TGTGCTCTTGGGGAACCCCAAGGGTGGGGGATATCGTACACCGATAAACTCATCTTT
D: TRDD3; length: 16; size: few; V: TRDV1; J: TRDJ1; CDR3: CALGVPGGPRPDKLIF; DNA: TGTGCTCTTGGGGTCCCTGGGGGCCCCCGTCCCGATAAACTCATCTTT
D: TRDD3; length: 24; size: NA; V: TRAV29/DV5; J: TRDJ2; CDR3: CAASAAPLRCYWGIVGVVTAQLFF; DNA: TGTGCAGCAAGCGCGGCCCCTCTACGATGTTACTGGGGGATAGTGGGGGTTGTGACAGCACAACTCTTCTTT
D: TRDD3; length: 20; size: NA; V: TRDV1; J: TRDJ1; CDR3: CALGEPLVLGDTRGTDKLIF; DNA: TGTGCTCTTGGGGAACCCCTAGTACTGGGGGATACGCGTGGAACCGATAAACTCATCTTT
D: TRDD2; length: 18; size: NA; V: TRDV1; J: TRDJ1; CDR3: CALGTGLPYWLGTDKLIF; DNA: TGTGCTCTTGGAACCGGCCTTCCTTATTGGTTAGGGACCGATAAACTCATCTTT
D: TRDD3; length: 23; size: NA; V: TRDV1; J: TRDJ1; CDR3: CALGELRTTPLTGGYAYTDKLIF; DNA: TGTGCTCTTGGGGAACTACGGACCACTCCGCTTACTGGGGGATACGCGTACACCGATAAACTCATCTTT
D: NA; length: 12; size: NA; V: TRDV1; J: TRDJ1; CDR3: CALFPGTDKLIF; DNA: TGTGCTCTTTTCCCGGGCACCGATAAACTCATCTTT
D: TRDD3; length: 19; size: NA; V: TRDV1; J: TRDJ1; CDR3: CALGDVGRWGISVYDKLIF; DNA: TGTGCTCTTGGGGACGTTGGTCGCTGGGGGATAAGTGTCTATGATAAACTCATCTTT
D: TRDD3; length: 14; size: NA; V: TRDV1; J: TRDJ1; CDR3: CALGSRGMTDKLIF; DNA: TGTGCTCTTGGGTCCCGGGGGATGACCGATAAACTCATCTTT
D: NA; length: 14; size: few; V: TRDV1; J: TRDJ1; CDR3: CALGDRSSTDKLIF; DNA: TGTGCTCTTGGGGACCGATCTAGCACCGATAAACTCATCTTT
D: NA; length: 20; size: few; V: TRDV2; J: TRDJ3; CDR3: CACDTILEGSGSWDTRQMFF; DNA: TGTGCCTGTGACACCATTCTCGAGGGGTCGGGCTCCTGGGACACCCGACAGATGTTTTTC
D: TRDD3; length: 24; size: NA; V: TRDV1; J: TRDJ1; CDR3: CALGEPPYPRGLGDRMTYTDKLIF; DNA: TGTGCTCTTGGGGAACCTCCCTACCCCCGGGGACTGGGGGACAGAATGACTTACACCGATAAACTCATCTTT
D: NA; length: 17; size: few; V: TRDV1; J: TRDJ1; CDR3: CALGELRGVRSTDKLIF; DNA: TGTGCTCTTGGGGAACTAAGAGGGGTACGCAGCACCGATAAACTCATCTTT
D: NA; length: 17; size: few; V: TRDV1; J: TRDJ1; CDR3: CALGELTPPGVDDKLIF; DNA: TGTGCTCTTGGGGAACTCACACCGCCTGGGGTCGACGATAAACTCATCTTT
D: TRDD3; length: 21; size: few; V: TRDV1; J: TRDJ1; CDR3: CALGESPSLLPGGQYTDKLIF; DNA: TGTGCTCTTGGGGAATCGCCTTCTCTACTTCCTGGGGGACAGTACACCGATAAACTCATCTTT
D: TRDD3; length: 23; size: NA; V: TRDV1; J: TRDJ1; CDR3: CALGVTPVVRYWGTTNNTDKLIF; DNA: TGTGCTCTTGGTGTAACTCCTGTCGTGCGGTACTGGGGGACCACTAACAACACCGATAAACTCATCTTT
D: NA; length: 13; size: NA; V: TRDV1; J: TRDJ1; CDR3: CALGGISTDKLIF; DNA: TGTGCTCTTGGGGGAATAAGCACTGATAAACTCATCTTT
D: TRDD3; length: 20; size: NA; V: TRDV1; J: TRDJ1; CDR3: CALGGRSSSPGLGDTDKLIF; DNA: TGTGCTCTTGGGGGACGTTCTTCCAGTCCCGGACTGGGGGATACCGATAAACTCATCTTT
D: NA; length: 25; size: few; V: TRAV29/DV5; J: TRDJ1; CDR3: CSVLLCRTVKGGRSYWGIRSHKLIF; DNA: NA
D: NA; length: 20; size: few; V: TRDV1; J: TRDJ1; CDR3: CALGELLPSSGDPYTDKLIF; DNA: TGTGCTCTTGGGGAACTCCTCCCTTCCTCCGGGGATCCGTACACCGATAAACTCATCTTT
D: TRDD3; length: 16; size: few; V: TRDV1; J: TRDJ1; CDR3: CALGEPPTKGIDGLIF; DNA: TGTGCTCTTGGGGAACCACCTACGAAGGGGATAGACGGACTCATCTTT
D: NA; length: 19; size: NA; V: TRDV1; J: TRDJ1; CDR3: CALGGSLPRGGMITDKLIF; DNA: TGTGCTCTTGGGGGGTCCCTTCCTAGGGGGGGGATGATCACCGATAAACTCATCTTT
D: NA; length: 17; size: few; V: TRDV2; J: TRDJ1; CDR3: CACDTGFCRAGSDKLIF; DNA: TGTGCCTGTGACACCGGGTTCTGCCGCGCCGGATCCGATAAACTCATCTTT
D: TRDD3; length: 17; size: NA; V: TRDV1; J: TRDJ1; CDR3: CALGEGIPGGLLNKLIF; DNA: TGTGCTCTTGGGGAAGGAATTCCTGGGGGGCTTCTAAATAAACTCATCTTT
D: TRDD3; length: 21; size: NA; V: TRDV1; J: TRDJ1; CDR3: CALGELHLLGDTLRVTDKLIF; DNA: TGTGCTCTTGGGGAACTGCACCTACTGGGGGATACGCTACGGGTCACCGATAAACTCATCTTT
D: NA; length: 16; size: few; V: TRDV1; J: TRDJ1; CDR3: CALGELQGAYTDKLIF; DNA: TGTGCTCTTGGGGAACTACAGGGGGCCTACACCGATAAACTCATCTTT